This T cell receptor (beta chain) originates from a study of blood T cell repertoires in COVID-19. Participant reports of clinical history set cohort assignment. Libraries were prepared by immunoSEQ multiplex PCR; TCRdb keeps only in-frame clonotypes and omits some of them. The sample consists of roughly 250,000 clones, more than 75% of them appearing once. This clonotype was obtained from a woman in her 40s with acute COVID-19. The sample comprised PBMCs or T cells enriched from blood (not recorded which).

CDR3 protein: CASSISGGLAKNIQYF. The CDR3 nucleotides read TGTGCCAGTAGTATAAGTGGAGGTCTAGCCAAAAACATTCAGTACTTC. J is TRBJ2-4 and V is TRBV19, with D perhaps TRBD2 (5 bases). Between the trimmed V and J ends, which lost 2 bases and 0 bases, there was a span of 11 bases. This CDR3 has 16 residues. Germline V CDR1 and CDR2: LNHDA, SQIVND (reference sequence).